The 25 T cell receptor beta chains below were found in one sample sequenced in a study of prognosis after radiotherapy for stage I lung cancer. With two-round multiplex PCR, TCR beta CDR3 sequences were amplified from genomic DNA. First-round PCR, the initial amplification, used primers specific to each TRBV and TRBJ gene. TCRdb passed the multiplex PCR reads through MiXCR, listing each CDR3 protein once. Found here are some 60,000 distinct CDR3 sequences, around a quarter of them singletons; the top ten hold approximately 8.3%. The sample in question was PBMCs, obtained before or after stereotactic body radiation therapy (not recorded which). The source is a donor at least 50 years old with non-small cell lung cancer.

This clonotype was seen a few times. This may be a read error, as it is one base from a much larger clone. The CDR3 region is CASSPGSQGMGEQYF. As DNA, the CDR3 is TGTGCCAGCAGCCCGGGCAGCCAGGGCATGGGCGAGCAGTACTTC. The chain joins TRBV3-1 to TRBJ2-7, with D possibly matching TRBD1 (5 bases). Trimming took off 4 bases at V and 6 bases at J, with 19 bases between the two ends. The CDR3 runs 15 residues. CDR1 is LGHDT and CDR2 is YNNKEL in the germline V gene (reference sequence).

The rearrangement links TRBV5-1 to TRBJ2-2; D is perhaps TRBD1 (5 bases). CDR1 SGHRS and CDR2 YFSETQ come from the germline V gene. The V end lost 5 bases, the J end lost 10 bases, and 18 bases lay between the germline ends. This CDR3 has 14 amino acids. The CDR3 coding sequence is TGCGCCAGCAGGGAAACGACAGTGCCAGCGGAGCTGTTTTTT. This translates into CASRETTVPAELFF.

The V and J genes are TRBV20-1 and TRBJ1-2, with 9 positions matching TRBD1. CDR3 length equals 15 residues. Germline V gene data show CDR1 as DFQATT and CDR2 as SNEGSKA (reference sequence). The ends lost 5 bases at V and 4 bases at J; junction bases unmatched: 11. CDR3 nucleotide sequence: TGCAGTGCTGAACAGGGGGCTCAGAACTTCTATGGCTACACCTTC. It codes for CSAEQGAQNFYGYTF.

This clonotype appeared many times. The chain uses TRBV7-3 and TRBJ2-6, with D tentatively TRBD1 (6 bases). The CDR3 sequence is 17 residues long. V lost 5 bases to trimming and J lost 4 bases, with 18 bases between them. Germline V gene lookup returns CDR1 SGHTA and CDR2 FQGTGA. The CDR3 region has the DNA TGTGCCAGCAGCGCGAGGACAGCTCGTTACGGGGCCAACGTCCTGACTTTC. Protein: CASSARTARYGANVLTF.

This clonotype showed up many times. The chain joins TRBV7-8 to TRBJ1-2; tentative D call: TRBD1 (5 bases). The length of the CDR3 is 12 residues. The V end lost 5 bases, the J end lost 6 bases, and 10 bases lay between the germline ends. CDR1 SGHVS and CDR2 FQNEAQ come from the germline V gene. This CDR3 is CASSGHTDGYTF. The DNA of the CDR3 is TGTGCCAGCAGCGGACATACCGATGGCTACACCTTC.

This clonotype was observed at least ten times. The chain is built from TRBV19 and TRBJ1-2; 7 bases fit TRBD1. V was pared by 3 bases and J by 2 bases, with 9 bases of the junction left unmatched. Germline lookup yields CDR1 LNHDA and CDR2 SQIVND (reference sequence). This CDR3 spans 16 amino acids. This CDR3 is CASSIQTGSYNYGYTF. The CDR3 region has the DNA TGTGCCAGTAGTATCCAGACAGGGAGTTACAACTATGGCTACACCTTC.

To note about this clonotype: A single base separates this from a much larger clone, so it may be a read error. The chain combines TRBV7-2 with TRBJ2-1; TRBD2 aligns across 8 bases. From germline, CDR1 is SGHTA and CDR2 FQGNSA. The CDR3 runs 14 residues. V lost 8 bases and J lost 8; bases outside the gene matches: 11. Written as DNA, the CDR3 is TGTGCCAGCGGCTCAGACGCACTAGCGGATGAGCAGTTCTTC. Protein sequence: CASGSDALADEQFF.

This clonotype was seen more than once but under ten times. The chain uses TRBV5-4 and TRBJ2-2, with 7 bases that match TRBD1. CDR1 is SGHNT, CDR2 YYREEE, per germline (reference sequence). CDR3 length: 16 amino acids. Trimming removed 3 bases from V and 1 base from J; junction bases left unmatched: 6. The CDR3 sequence is CASSWPGTVNTGELFF. CDR3 nucleotides: TGTGCCAGCAGCTGGCCCGGGACAGTGAACACCGGGGAGCTGTTTTTT.

Concerning this clonotype: The junction departs from germline at one end; a sequencing error may be responsible. The chain links TRBV5-5 to TRBJ2-3, with 9 nucleotides matching TRBD2. This CDR3 spans 16 amino acids. Germline values: CDR1 SGHKS, CDR2 YYEKEE (reference sequence). CDR3 bases: TGTGACAGCAGGGTCCGCGGGGGGGTTATCGCAGATACGCAGTATTTT. It yields the protein CDSRVRGGVIADTQYF.

This rearrangement joins TRBV20-1 to TRBJ1-6; possibly TRBD1 for D (5 bases). Germline-derived CDR1 and CDR2 are DFQATT and SNEGSKA (reference sequence). Between the trimmed V and J ends, which lost 3 bases and 6 bases, there was a span of 15 bases. The CDR3 runs to 15 residues. The CDR3 nucleotides read TGCAGTGCTAGGGTTGGGGGTTCGAGTAATTCACCCCTCCACTTT. This translates into CSARVGGSSNSPLHF.

This clonotype was seen ten or more times. The V and J genes are TRBV7-3 and TRBJ1-3; possibly TRBD1 for D (6 bases). This CDR3 spans 20 amino acids. V lost 4 bases to trimming and J lost 0 bases, with 25 bases between them. Germline CDR1 reads SGHTA; CDR2 reads FQGTGA. DNA of the CDR3: TGTGCCAGCAGCTCTAGGGTAGTTATGGAGGGACATCCCTCTGGAAACACCATATATTTT. This translates into CASSSRVVMEGHPSGNTIYF. Based on the CDR3 plus reference TRBV7-3 and TRBJ1-3, the full variable domain is GAGVSQTPSNKVTEKGKYVELRCDPISGHTALYWYRQSLGQGPEFLIYFQGTGAADDSGLPNDRFFAVRPEGSVSTLKIQRTERGDSAVYLCASSSRVVMEGHPSGNTIYFGEGSWLTVV.

This clonotype was detected ten times or more. The chain joins TRBV6-2 or TRBV6-3 to TRBJ2-1; TRBD1 is a possible D gene (6 bases). Trimming cost V 4 bases and J 6 bases, with 10 bases left between them. Germline V lookup: CDR1 MNHEY, CDR2 SVGEGT. CDR3 length equals 13 residues. The CDR3 DNA is TGTGCCAGCAGTTTACAGGGTTCCAATGAGCAGTTCTTC. It is translated as CASSLQGSNEQFF.

The sample holds many counts of this clonotype. CDR3: CASSPTRDSYNEQFF. DNA for the CDR3: TGTGCCAGCAGCCCAACTCGGGACTCCTACAATGAGCAGTTCTTC. This sequence joins TRBV7-3 and TRBJ2-1; a weak D match, TRBD2 (5 bases). Germline-derived CDR1 and CDR2 are SGHTA and FQGTGA. Deletions cut 5 bases from V and 0 bases from J, with 11 bases between. This CDR3 is built from 15 residues.

This clonotype was seen at least ten times. This chain joins TRBV6-5 and TRBJ2-7; weak D call: TRBD2 (6 bases). Looked up from germline, CDR1 is MNHEY and CDR2 is SVGAGI. The CDR3 sequence is 15 residues long. Trimming removed 2 bases at V and 5 bases at J, with 16 bases between. The CDR3 DNA follows: TGTGCCAGCAGTTACGGGGGACTTGGGATCGACGAGCAGTACTTC. Translated, it gives CASSYGGLGIDEQYF.

The sample holds many counts of this clonotype. The gene calls are TRBV28 and TRBJ2-3, with D maybe TRBD1 (6 bases). CDR3 length: 13 residues. V was pared by 2 bases and J by 5 bases, with 8 bases between. Looked up from germline, CDR1 is MDHEN and CDR2 is SYDVKM. The CDR3 region is CASSLDRKDTQYF. The CDR3, as DNA: TGTGCCAGCAGTTTAGACAGGAAAGATACGCAGTATTTT. The full variable domain, in which reference TRBV28 and TRBJ2-3 provide the parts outside the CDR3, is DVKVTQSSRYLVKRTGEKVFLECVQDMDHENMFWYRQDPGLGLRLIYFSYDVKMKEKGDIPEGYSVSREKKERFSLILESASTNQTSMYLCASSLDRKDTQYFGPGTRLTVL.

This clonotype was found many times. The chain links TRBV10-3 to TRBJ2-1; D tentatively fits TRBD1 or TRBD2 (5 bases each). CDR3 length equals 14 residues. Germline lookup yields CDR1 ENHRY and CDR2 SYGVKD. The V gene lost 4 bases and the J gene lost 4 bases, with 11 bases spanning the gap. CDR3 nucleotide sequence: TGTGCCATCAGTGGACCAGAGGGGTACAATGAGCAGTTCTTC. Translation gives CAISGPEGYNEQFF.

The table lists this clonotype with many counts. This chain connects TRBV18 to TRBJ2-2; D ambiguous. V lost 2 bases to trimming and J lost 7 bases, with 8 bases between them. Germline V lookup: CDR1 KGHSH, CDR2 LQKENI. CDR3 size: 13 residues. DNA of the CDR3: TGTGCCAGCTCACCATCCCGCGACGGGGAGCTGTTTTTT. It encodes CASSPSRDGELFF.

This clonotype was observed at least ten times. CDR3 sequence (DNA): TGTGCCAGCAGCGAACGATCCTCTGGAAACACCATATATTTT. Translation: CASSERSSGNTIYF. The chain couples TRBV9 to TRBJ1-3; D remains unclear. Germline CDR1 SGDLS, CDR2 YYNGEE. CDR3 size: 14 residues. V was shortened by 3 bases and J by 0 bases, with 7 bases between the two germline ends.

This clonotype was picked up many times. The chain joins TRBV5-8 to TRBJ1-2; D ambiguous. Germline CDR1 SGHTS, CDR2 YDEGEE. The V end was cut by 0 bases, the J end by 0 bases, with 6 bases between. The CDR3 is made up of 14 amino acids. The CDR3 spells CASSLDTTNYGYTF. The CDR3 bases are TGTGCCAGCAGCTTGGACACCACTAACTATGGCTACACCTTC.

The chain combines TRBV6-1 with TRBJ2-5; tentative D call: TRBD1 (7 bases). This CDR3 has 19 amino acids. CDR1 and CDR2 from the germline V gene are MNHNS and SASEGT. Trimming shortened V by 0 bases and J by 5 bases, and 25 bases separated the two germline ends. This CDR3 reads CASSEAACRGVFIVETQYF. The CDR3 nucleotides are TGTGCCAGCAGTGAAGCGGCCTGCAGGGGGGTTTTCATCGTCGAGACCCAGTACTTC.

Comments on this clonotype: This may arise from a read error, as a much more abundant clone is one base away. The CDR3 nucleotides read TGTGCCAGCAGCGCCACAGGGGACAGCAAAGATACGCAGTATTTT. It translates to CASSATGDSKDTQYF. This chain joins TRBV9 and TRBJ2-3; 7 bases align to TRBD1. Germline V gene data show CDR1 as SGDLS and CDR2 as YYNGEE. The CDR3 runs 15 residues. The whole variable domain, filled in from reference TRBV9 and TRBJ2-3, reads DSGVTQTPKHLITATGQRVTLRCSPRSGDLSVYWYQQSLDQGLQFLIQYYNGEERAKGNILERFSAQQFPDLHSELNLSSLELGDSALYFCASSATGDSKDTQYFGPGTRLTVL.

This clonotype was detected many times. CDR3: CASSPATDRVNYGYTF. As DNA, the CDR3 is TGTGCCAGCAGCCCCGCTACGGACCGCGTAAACTATGGCTACACCTTC. The chain links TRBV7-2 to TRBJ1-2; D call uncertain. Germline V gene lookup returns CDR1 SGHTA and CDR2 FQGNSA. This CDR3 has 16 residues. V was pared by 5 bases and J by 2 bases, with 18 bases between.

This clonotype was counted ten times or more. An end of the junction does not agree with germline; a read error may underlie this. The V and J genes are TRBV2 and TRBJ1-5; weak D call: TRBD1 (5 bases). The CDR3 extends over 15 amino acids. Germline V CDR1 and CDR2: SNHLY, FYNNEI. The CDR3 spells CASREGTVLNQPQHF. The DNA of the CDR3 is TGTGCCAGCAGGGAAGGGACCGTCCTTAATCAGCCCCAGCATTTT.

Only one count was recorded for this clonotype. This chain uses TRBV20-1 with TRBJ1-2, with D perhaps matching TRBD1 (6 bases). The CDR3 has 14 residues. Germline CDR1 DFQATT, CDR2 SNEGSKA (reference sequence). V was pared by 3 bases and J by 4 bases, with 15 bases between. CDR3 DNA: TGCAGTGCTAGTGGGACACTGTTTAGCTATGGCTACACCTTC. Its translation: CSASGTLFSYGYTF.

Ten or more counts support this clonotype. The V and J genes are TRBV18 and TRBJ2-3, with D perhaps assigned TRBD1 or TRBD2 (6 bases each). The CDR3 has 16 amino acids. Trimming took 0 bases from V and 1 from J, leaving 11 bases between them. Germline CDR1 KGHSH, CDR2 LQKENI. CDR3 sequence (DNA): TGTGCCAGCTCACCACCGTGGGGGGCCGGCACAGATACGCAGTATTTT. Protein: CASSPPWGAGTDTQYF.